This T cell receptor beta chain was found in a study of shared clonotypes between healthy human individuals. Terminally differentiated effector memory CD45RA+ cells were excluded by CCR7 positive selection of CD45RO-negative cells. Using immunoSEQ multiplex PCR, the repertoire was profiled, and TCRdb retains in-frame clones only, with some absent. This table has 2 million to 2.5 million clones, 90% to 95% appearing once. Trimming took 6 bases from V and 6 from J; bases not matched to a gene: 11. Per germline, CDR1 MDHEN and CDR2 SYDVKM. CDR3 length: 15 residues. Sequencing was carried out using naive CD8+ T cells from PBMCs. The source is a man aged 18 to 30 in good health. Some clones in this sample may be carry-over from other donors' samples. The chain couples TRBV28 to TRBJ2-7; 10 positions agree with TRBD1. CDR3 sequence (DNA): TGTGCCAGCAGGGAGGACAGGGGGACTCCTGGCGAGCAGTACTTC. Amino acid sequence: CASREDRGTPGEQYF.